These 8 T cell receptor beta chains share one sample of origin, sequenced in a study of beta chain features in type 1 diabetes. As every portion of the isolated RNA was reverse transcribed, the sequencing read expressed TCRB transcripts. Generated by immunoSEQ multiplex PCR, the TCRdb table keeps only in-frame clones and is missing some. The table includes around 340,000 clones, approximately 8% detected once. The specimen was central memory CD4+ T cells from blood. These TCRs come from a woman in her late teens or twenties in good health.

This clone has at least ten counts. The chain joins TRBV28 to TRBJ2-1, with no clear D. Trimming stripped 6 bases from V and 6 bases from J, with 9 bases between. This CDR3 region has 12 residues. The germline V gene has CDR1 MDHEN and CDR2 SYDVKM. The CDR3 region has the DNA TGTGCCAGCAGCGGTGGTTCCAATGAGCAGTTCTTC. Protein: CASSGGSNEQFF.

V is TRBV5-1 and J is TRBJ2-1; the D gene is possibly TRBD1 (5 bases). Germline values: CDR1 SGHRS, CDR2 YFSETQ. This CDR3 region has 14 residues. V lost 5 bases and J 5 bases, leaving 14 bases between the germline ends. In nucleotides, the CDR3 is TGCGCCAGCAGTTCGCTCACGGACAACAATGAGCAGTTCTTC. The encoded protein is CASSSLTDNNEQFF.

The rearrangement uses TRBV7-6 and TRBJ1-1; D may be TRBD1 (5 bases). V lost 5 bases to trimming and J lost 3 bases, with 16 bases between them. CDR1 and CDR2 from the germline V gene are SGHVS and FNYEAQ. The CDR3 runs 15 residues. The CDR3 sequence: CASSIVTGQHTEAFF. CDR3 nucleotides: TGTGCCAGCAGCATCGTAACAGGACAACACACTGAAGCTTTCTTT.

The chain joins TRBV7-8 to TRBJ2-2; D unclear. V was clipped by 5 bases and J by 0 bases, with 7 bases between them. Germline assignment: CDR1 SGHVS and CDR2 FQNEAQ. The CDR3 consists of 14 residues. CDR3 amino acids: CASSLFTNTGELFF. In DNA form, the CDR3 reads TGTGCCAGCAGCCTTTTCACGAACACCGGGGAGCTGTTTTTT.

The CDR3 region is CASNSAGVGTDTQYF. The DNA of the CDR3 is TGCGCCAGCAACTCAGCGGGAGTGGGCACAGATACGCAGTATTTT. J is TRBJ2-3 and V is TRBV5-1; TRBD2 aligns across 8 bases. The V gene end was trimmed by 6 bases and the J gene end by 1 base; junction bases not matched to a gene: 7. This CDR3 has 15 amino acids. Germline V gene data show CDR1 as SGHRS and CDR2 as YFSETQ.

The V gene is TRBV6-1, the J gene TRBJ1-5, with 9 bases lining up with TRBD1. This CDR3 has 14 residues. V lost 8 bases, J lost 0 bases, and 2 bases stayed unmatched. Per germline, CDR1 MNHNS and CDR2 SASEGT. The CDR3 coding sequence is TGTGCCAGCGACAGGGGGATTAGCAATCAGCCCCAGCATTTT. It yields the protein CASDRGISNQPQHF.

In its sample, this clone was seen a few times. The chain couples TRBV18 to TRBJ1-2; 7 bases match TRBD1. V lost 3 bases, J lost 6 bases, and 10 bases stayed unmatched. The CDR3 is 15 amino acids. The germline V gene has CDR1 KGHSH and CDR2 LQKENI. CDR3 in DNA: TGTGCCAGCTCACCTCGGGACAGCACCTCTCATGGCTACACCTTC. Protein product: CASSPRDSTSHGYTF.

This clone has at least ten counts. The V and J genes are TRBV7-2 and TRBJ1-2; possible D gene TRBD1, 6 bases. Germline V gene lookup returns CDR1 SGHTA and CDR2 FQGNSA. Trimming stripped 5 bases from V and 4 bases from J, with 11 bases between. The CDR3 length is 13 residues. The chain's CDR3 is CASSTDSLYGYTF. CDR3 DNA: TGTGCCAGCAGCACGGACAGCCTCTATGGCTACACCTTC.